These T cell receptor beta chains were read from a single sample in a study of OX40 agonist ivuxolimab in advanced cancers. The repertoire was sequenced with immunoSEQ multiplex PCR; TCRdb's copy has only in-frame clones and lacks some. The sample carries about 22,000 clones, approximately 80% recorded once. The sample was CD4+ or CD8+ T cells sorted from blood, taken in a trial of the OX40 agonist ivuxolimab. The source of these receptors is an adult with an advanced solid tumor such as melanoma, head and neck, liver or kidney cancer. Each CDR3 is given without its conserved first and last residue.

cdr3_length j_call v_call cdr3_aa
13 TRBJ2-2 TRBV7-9 ASSPLQAYTGELF
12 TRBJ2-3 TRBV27 ASSSLASTDTQY
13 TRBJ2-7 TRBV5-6 ASSLKLAEGYEQY
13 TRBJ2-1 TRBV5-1 ASSLEGTDYNEQF
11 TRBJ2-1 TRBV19 ASSLLRDSEQF
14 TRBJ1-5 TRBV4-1 ASSQEGQGSNQPQH
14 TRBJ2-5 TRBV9 ASSVEGQGARETQY
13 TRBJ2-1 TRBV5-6 ASSPGQGAYNEQF
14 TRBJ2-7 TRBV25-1 ASSEFPSGDSYEQY
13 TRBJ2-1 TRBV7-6 ASSSNPEGSGEQF
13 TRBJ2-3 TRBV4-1 ASSLLAGARDTQY
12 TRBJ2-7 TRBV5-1 ASIRGIAEYEQY
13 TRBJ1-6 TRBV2 ASSETAPGGSPLH